These 12 T cell receptor beta chains were all obtained from the same sample, sequenced in a study of blood T cell repertoires in COVID-19. Method: immunoSEQ multiplex PCR; TCRdb's copy keeps in-frame clones and lacks some. The sample includes some 490,000 clones, around nine tenths of them seen just once. Sequenced: PBMCs or T cells enriched from blood (not recorded which). All receptors derive from a woman in her sixties who had recovered from COVID-19.

This clone was seen more than once but under ten times. The chain recombines TRBV19 with TRBJ1-4; weak D call: TRBD1 (6 bases). Germline CDR1 reads LNHDA; CDR2 reads SQIVND (reference sequence). The CDR3 totals 15 residues. V lost 3 bases, J lost 0 bases, and 8 bases lay in between. CDR3 sequence: CASSMRTATNEKLFF. DNA for the CDR3: TGTGCCAGTAGTATGAGGACAGCAACTAATGAAAAACTGTTTTTT.

The chain carries TRBV7-2 and TRBJ1-5; D might be TRBD1 (6 bases). Trimming took 6 bases from V and 7 from J, leaving 16 bases between them. CDR3 size: 14 residues. CDR1 and CDR2 from the germline V gene are SGHTA and FQGNSA. CDR3 DNA sequence: TGTGCCAGCAGGGATACAGGGTCAGGGCAGCCCCAGCATTTT. It yields the protein CASRDTGSGQPQHF.

This clone came up a few times. The chain is built from TRBV28 and TRBJ2-2; no clear D gene. The length of the CDR3 is 13 residues. Germline values: CDR1 MDHEN, CDR2 SYDVKM. Trimming removed 6 bases at V and 0 bases at J, with 5 bases between. The DNA for the CDR3 is TGTGCCAGCAGGAGGCCGAACACCGGGGAGCTGTTTTTT. This encodes CASRRPNTGELFF. The whole variable domain, remainder taken from reference TRBV28 and TRBJ2-2, is DVKVTQSSRYLVKRTGEKVFLECVQDMDHENMFWYRQDPGLGLRLIYFSYDVKMKEKGDIPEGYSVSREKKERFSLILESASTNQTSMYLCASRRPNTGELFFGEGSRLTVL.

The chain is built from TRBV6-5 and TRBJ2-3, with TRBD2 as a possible D gene (5 bases). Germline V lookup: CDR1 MNHEY, CDR2 SVGAGI. This CDR3 is 10 amino acids long. V lost 8 bases and J 9 bases, leaving 9 bases between the germline ends. CDR3 sequence: CASGSGTQYF. The CDR3 nucleotides read TGTGCCAGCGGGTCGGGAACGCAGTATTTT.

This clone was picked up one time. J is TRBJ1-2 and V is TRBV5-5; possibly TRBD1 for D (5 bases). Trimming stripped 4 bases from V and 5 bases from J, with 15 bases between. Germline V gene lookup returns CDR1 SGHKS and CDR2 YYEKEE (reference sequence). CDR3 length equals 14 residues. CDR3 protein: CASSPERGEYGYTF. CDR3 sequence (DNA): TGTGCCAGCAGCCCTGAACGGGGGGAGTATGGCTACACCTTC.

The rearrangement links TRBV5-6 to TRBJ1-1; the D gene is possibly TRBD1 (6 bases). With 5 bases removed from V and 7 bases from J, the gap between germline ends came to 18 bases. The length of the CDR3 is 14 residues. Germline V gene lookup returns CDR1 SGHDT and CDR2 YYEEEE. The chain's CDR3 is CASSRRGGAGEAFF. The CDR3, as DNA: TGTGCCAGCAGTAGGAGGGGGGGCGCGGGTGAAGCTTTCTTT.

The chain joins TRBV7-6 to TRBJ2-1, with TRBD2 matching 14 bases. Losses at the gene ends were 2 bases for V and 1 base for J; bases not matched to a gene: 7. Germline V gene sequence: CDR1 SGHVS, CDR2 FNYEAQ. The CDR3 length is 19 residues. Written as DNA, the CDR3 is TGTGCCAGCAGCTTAAAGAAGACTAGCGGGGGGGATTCCTACAATGAGCAGTTCTTC. Encoded protein: CASSLKKTSGGDSYNEQFF. The full variable domain, in which reference TRBV7-6 and TRBJ2-1 provide the parts outside the CDR3, is GAGVSQSPRYKVTKRGQDVALRCDPISGHVSLYWYRQALGQGPEFLTYFNYEAQQDKSGLPNDRFSAERPEGSISTLTIQRTEQRDSAMYRCASSLKKTSGGDSYNEQFFGPGTRLTVL.

The rearrangement links TRBV7-2 to TRBJ1-6; D remains unclear. The CDR3 has 16 residues. CDR1 SGHTA and CDR2 FQGNSA come from the germline V gene. The germline V and J ends were trimmed by 2 bases and 9 bases, with 17 bases remaining between them. CDR3 protein: CASSLILGGALSPLHF. The DNA of the CDR3 is TGTGCCAGCAGCTTAATTCTAGGTGGAGCACTTTCACCCCTCCACTTT. Filled out from reference TRBV7-2 and TRBJ1-6, the complete variable domain reads GAGVSQSPSNKVTEKGKDVELRCDPISGHTALYWYRQSLGQGLEFLIYFQGNSAPDKSGLPSDRFSAERTGGSVSTLTIQRTQQEDSAVYLCASSLILGGALSPLHFGNGTRLTVT.

This sequence joins TRBV29-1 and TRBJ2-3; TRBD1 agrees at 10 bases. The CDR3 loop spans 15 amino acids. The trim removed 5 bases at V and 3 bases at J, leaving 8 bases unmatched. Germline-derived CDR1 and CDR2 are SQVTM and ANQGSEA. The CDR3 loop reads CSVRSTGGGTDTQYF. DNA of the CDR3: TGCAGCGTTCGGTCGACAGGGGGCGGGACAGATACGCAGTATTTT.

In regard to this clone: Other nucleotide sequences from this sample produce the same CDR3. The rearrangement uses TRBV15 and TRBJ1-2; the match to TRBD1 covers 10 bases. V shed 3 bases, J shed 2 bases, and the junction held 0 bases outside the gene matches. Germline CDR1 and CDR2: LNHNV and YYDKDF (reference sequence). CDR3 length: 14 amino acids. CDR3 nucleotides: TGTGCCACCAGCAGGGACAGGGGGAACTATGGCTACACCTTC. This encodes CATSRDRGNYGYTF.

With respect to this clone: This same CDR3 is encoded by further DNA sequences in the sample. The chain uses TRBV10-2 and TRBJ2-3, with D uncertain. From germline, CDR1 is WSHSY and CDR2 SAAADI. The CDR3 length is 12 residues. Trimming cost V 6 bases and J 0 bases, with 4 bases left between them. The CDR3 loop reads CASSPSTDTQYF. The CDR3 coding sequence is TGCGCCAGCAGCCCTAGCACAGATACGCAGTATTTT.

The V call is TRBV19, the J call TRBJ1-1; D possibly corresponds to TRBD1 (6 bases). CDR1 is LNHDA, CDR2 SQIVND, per germline (reference sequence). This CDR3 has 17 amino acids. The V and J ends lost 7 bases and 1 base respectively, with 22 bases between them. CDR3 coding DNA: TGTGCCAGTAAGTCGGGAAATTTTTACAGGGAGAACACTGAAGCTTTCTTT. This gives the protein CASKSGNFYRENTEAFF.